This TCR beta chain was retrieved from a study of T cells after yellow fever vaccination. Across the study: SMART-Seq v4 Ultra Low Input handled preparation of low-cell-number fractions.

As TCR cDNA was made by 5'RACE template switching, a universal primer site and UMIs were added. Each CDR3 protein is one row after TCRdb ran MiXCR on the 5' RACE reads. Of about 320,000 distinct CDR3 sequences in the sample, around 10% were seen once. As concerns this clonotype: Its target is not known.

Broader study findings: Booster sampling recovered most clones from primary vaccination (96% CD4, around 90% CD8).

Trimming cost V 9 bases and J 2 bases, with 10 bases left between them. The CDR3 runs 12 residues. Per the germline V gene, CDR1 is SGHNT and CDR2 is YYREEE (reference sequence). The sequence came from a young man who received the YFV17D yellow fever vaccine. The source was CD4+ T cells sorted from PBMCs, collected 45 days after the yellow fever booster vaccination. This chain uses TRBV5-4 with TRBJ2-3; D uncertain. For the CDR3, the DNA is TGTGCCACCACTGAATTCACAGATACGCAGTATTTT. Translating gives CATTEFTDTQYF.